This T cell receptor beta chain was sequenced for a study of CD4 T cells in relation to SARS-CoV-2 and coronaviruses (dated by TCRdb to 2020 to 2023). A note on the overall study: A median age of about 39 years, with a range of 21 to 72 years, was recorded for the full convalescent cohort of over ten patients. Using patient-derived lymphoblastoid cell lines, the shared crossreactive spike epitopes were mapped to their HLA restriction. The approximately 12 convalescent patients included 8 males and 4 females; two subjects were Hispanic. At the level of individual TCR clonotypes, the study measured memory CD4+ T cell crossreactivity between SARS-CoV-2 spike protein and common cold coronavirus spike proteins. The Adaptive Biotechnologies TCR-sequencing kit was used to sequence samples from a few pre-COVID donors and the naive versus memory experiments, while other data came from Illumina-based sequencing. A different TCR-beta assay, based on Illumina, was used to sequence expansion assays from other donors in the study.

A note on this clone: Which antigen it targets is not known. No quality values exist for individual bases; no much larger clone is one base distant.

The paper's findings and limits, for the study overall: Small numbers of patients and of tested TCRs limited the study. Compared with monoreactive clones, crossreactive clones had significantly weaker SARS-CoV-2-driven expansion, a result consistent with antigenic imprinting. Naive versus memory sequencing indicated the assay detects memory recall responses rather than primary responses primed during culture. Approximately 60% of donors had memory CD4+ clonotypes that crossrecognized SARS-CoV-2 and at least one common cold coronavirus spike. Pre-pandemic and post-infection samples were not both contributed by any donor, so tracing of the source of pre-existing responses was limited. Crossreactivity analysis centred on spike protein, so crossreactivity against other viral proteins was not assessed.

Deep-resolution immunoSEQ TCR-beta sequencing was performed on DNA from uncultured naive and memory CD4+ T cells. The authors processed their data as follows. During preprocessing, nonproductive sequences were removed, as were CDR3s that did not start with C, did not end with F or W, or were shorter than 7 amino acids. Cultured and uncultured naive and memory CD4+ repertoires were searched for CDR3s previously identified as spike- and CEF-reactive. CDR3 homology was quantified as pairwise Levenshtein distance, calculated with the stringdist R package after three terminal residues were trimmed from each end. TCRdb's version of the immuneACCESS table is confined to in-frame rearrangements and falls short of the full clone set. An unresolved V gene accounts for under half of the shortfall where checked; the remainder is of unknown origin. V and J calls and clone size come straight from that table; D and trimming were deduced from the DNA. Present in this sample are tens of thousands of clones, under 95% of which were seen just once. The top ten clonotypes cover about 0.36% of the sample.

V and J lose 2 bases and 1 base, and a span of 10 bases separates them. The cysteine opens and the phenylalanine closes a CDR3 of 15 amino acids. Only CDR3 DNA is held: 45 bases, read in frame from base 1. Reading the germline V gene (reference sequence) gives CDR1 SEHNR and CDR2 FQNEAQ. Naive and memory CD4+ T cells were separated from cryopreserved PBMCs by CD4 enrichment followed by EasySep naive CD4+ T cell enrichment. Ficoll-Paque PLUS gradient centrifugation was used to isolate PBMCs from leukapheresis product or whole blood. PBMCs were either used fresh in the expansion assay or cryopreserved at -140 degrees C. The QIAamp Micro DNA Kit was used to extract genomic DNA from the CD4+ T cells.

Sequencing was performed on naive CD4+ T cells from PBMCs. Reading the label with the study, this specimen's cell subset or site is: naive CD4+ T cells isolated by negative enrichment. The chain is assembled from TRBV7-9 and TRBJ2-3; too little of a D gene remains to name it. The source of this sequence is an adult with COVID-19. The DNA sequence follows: TGTGCCAGCAGCTTAATCTTACCTGGCACAGATACGCAGTATTTT. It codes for CASSLILPGTDTQYF.